A single sample gave rise to the 20 T cell receptor beta chains below, sequenced in a study of cytomegalovirus exposure and HLA in healthy donors (dated by TCRdb to between 2016 and 2019). Library creation used the immunoSEQ multiplex PCR assay. A mixture of 60 forward primers for TCR Vbeta segments and 13 reverse primers for TCR Jbeta segments was used in the multiplex PCR. The immuneACCESS repertoire file appears here via TCRdb, limited to in-frame rearrangements. These files lack a portion of the clones; in checked studies, under half of the deficit traces to unresolved V genes, and the cause of the others is not known. The sample includes about 67,000 clones, with 80% to 90% observed a single time. Of the sample, roughly an eighth falls within the top ten clones. Source material: PBMCs. The source of these receptors is a woman in her 30s in good health and CMV-seropositive.

In this sample, this clone turned up a few times. The chain is built from TRBV19 and TRBJ1-2; no clear D. The CDR3 runs 13 residues. V lost 6 bases and J lost 2, with 10 bases in between. Germline loops: CDR1 LNHDA, CDR2 SQIVND (reference sequence). For the CDR3, the DNA is TGTGCCAGTAGCGATACCAGAAACTATGGCTACACCTTC. It translates to CASSDTRNYGYTF.

The J gene is TRBJ2-3, the V gene TRBV5-1; 8 bases align to TRBD1. In germline, CDR1 is SGHRS, CDR2 YFSETQ. Trimming removed 4 bases from V and 0 bases from J; junction bases left unmatched: 7. This CDR3 contains 16 residues. The CDR3 DNA reads TGCGCCAGCAGCCCGGGACAGGCCCTTAGCACAGATACGCAGTATTTT. Translating it yields CASSPGQALSTDTQYF.

The rearrangement uses TRBV5-1 and TRBJ2-5; TRBD2 matches at 11 bases. This CDR3 comprises 15 residues. J was trimmed by 4 bases and V by 5 bases; bases with no gene match: 7. The germline V gene has CDR1 SGHRS and CDR2 YFSETQ. The CDR3: CASRAGTSGLETQYF. CDR3 sequence (DNA): TGCGCCAGCAGGGCCGGGACTAGCGGTTTAGAGACCCAGTACTTC. The variable domain in full, completed from reference TRBV5-1 and TRBJ2-5, reads KAGVTQTPRYLIKTRGQQVTLSCSPISGHRSVSWYQQTPGQGLQFLFEYFSETQRNKGNFPGRFSGRQFSNSRSEMNVSTLELGDSALYLCASRAGTSGLETQYFGPGTRLLVL.

The V call is TRBV7-9, the J call TRBJ2-5, with TRBD1 identical over 7 bases. Germline trimming cut 5 bases from V and 1 base from J; bases unmatched to any gene: 7. The CDR3 covers 15 residues. Germline-derived CDR1 and CDR2 are SEHNR and FQNEAQ (reference sequence). The CDR3 region has the DNA TGTGCCAGCAGCACTCAGGGACAGCCCCAAGAGACCCAGTACTTC. This encodes CASSTQGQPQETQYF.

The chain recombines TRBV6-4 with TRBJ1-2; no clear D gene. V was pared by 4 bases and J by 5 bases, with 14 bases between. The CDR3 has 14 amino acids. In germline, CDR1 is MRHNA, CDR2 SNTAGT. The CDR3 loop is CASSVDPRGYGYTF. DNA of the CDR3: TGTGCCAGCAGTGTTGACCCCCGGGGATATGGCTACACCTTC.

This chain connects TRBV7-2 to TRBJ1-2, with 9 nucleotides matching TRBD1. The germline V gene encodes CDR1 SGHTA and CDR2 FQGNSA. J gave up 4 bases and V 3 bases, and 6 bases lay outside the gene matches. The CDR3 consists of 15 residues. This CDR3 reads CASSLLGQGSYGYTF. For the CDR3, the DNA is TGTGCCAGCAGCTTGCTGGGACAGGGCAGCTATGGCTACACCTTC. Using reference TRBV7-2 and TRBJ1-2 for the parts outside the CDR3, the full variable domain is GAGVSQSPSNKVTEKGKDVELRCDPISGHTALYWYRQSLGQGLEFLIYFQGNSAPDKSGLPSDRFSAERTGGSVSTLTIQRTQQEDSAVYLCASSLLGQGSYGYTFGSGTRLTVV.

This rearrangement joins TRBV7-9 to TRBJ2-6, with D perhaps TRBD1 (5 bases). The CDR3 loop spans 16 amino acids. The V gene lost 1 base and the J gene lost 0 bases, with 7 bases spanning the gap. Looked up from germline, CDR1 is SEHNR and CDR2 is FQNEAQ (reference sequence). CDR3 sequence: CASSLGGHSGANVLTF. As DNA, the CDR3 is TGTGCCAGCAGCTTAGGGGGCCACTCTGGGGCCAACGTCCTGACTTTC.

The V call is TRBV9, the J call TRBJ2-7, with 7 bases that match TRBD1. This CDR3 has 13 amino acids. With 3 bases clipped from V and 2 bases from J, the junction kept 2 bases outside the gene matches. Germline V gives CDR1 SGDLS, CDR2 YYNGEE. CDR3 sequence (DNA): TGTGCCAGCAGCGGGCAGGGGGCCTACGAGCAGTACTTC. The encoded protein is CASSGQGAYEQYF.

In this sample, this clone turned up once. The chain recombines TRBV30 with TRBJ2-1; 7 bases agree with TRBD1. Germline V CDR1 and CDR2: GTSNPN, SVGIG (reference sequence). V lost 2 bases to trimming and J lost 4 bases; unmatched junction nucleotides: 2. This CDR3 region has 13 residues. CDR3 DNA sequence: TGTGCCTGGAGTCAGGGGGTTTACAATGAGCAGTTCTTC. The encoded protein is CAWSQGVYNEQFF.

This CDR3 is CASSATGGSSTDTQYF. The CDR3 DNA reads TGTGCCAGCAGTGCAACAGGGGGGTCTAGCACAGATACGCAGTATTTT. This chain joins TRBV27 and TRBJ2-3, with 8 bases matching TRBD1. In germline, CDR1 is MNHEY, CDR2 SMNVEV (reference sequence). V shed 5 bases, J shed 0 bases, and the junction held 7 bases outside the gene matches. The CDR3 is 16 residues long.

This clone has a single count. The chain joins TRBV10-3 to TRBJ2-2; possibly TRBD2 for D (6 bases). Germline values: CDR1 ENHRY, CDR2 SYGVKD. This CDR3 comprises 16 residues. Trimming removed 2 bases from V and 4 bases from J, with 14 bases in between. As DNA, the CDR3 is TGTGCCATCAGTGAGCCCGGGACGGGGGTCACCGGGGAGCTGTTTTTT. It translates to CAISEPGTGVTGELFF.

This clone occurred a few times. The chain combines TRBV27 with TRBJ2-7, with D maybe TRBD2 (5 bases). CDR1 and CDR2 from the germline V gene are MNHEY and SMNVEV (reference sequence). CDR3 length: 14 amino acids. Deletions cut 4 bases from V and 5 bases from J, with 15 bases between. Written as DNA, the CDR3 is TGTGCCAGCAGTTCTCTCCCGGACTTCCACGAGCAGTACTTC. This encodes CASSSLPDFHEQYF.

This clone was seen a few times. The genes are TRBV5-6 and TRBJ2-2; no reliable D call. This CDR3 has 14 amino acids. Germline V CDR1 and CDR2: SGHDT, YYEEEE. Trimming removed 7 bases from V and 6 bases from J, with 16 bases in between. The CDR3 sequence: CASFPLYDAGELFF. CDR3 nucleotides: TGTGCCAGCTTCCCACTATACGACGCCGGGGAGCTGTTTTTT.

The V call is TRBV5-1, the J call TRBJ2-1, with a tentative D call TRBD2 (6 bases). The length of the CDR3 is 19 residues. Germline-derived CDR1 and CDR2 are SGHRS and YFSETQ. V lost 2 bases to trimming and J lost 6 bases, with 27 bases between them. CDR3 protein: CASSLIVAASRSRGNEQFF. DNA of the CDR3: TGCGCCAGCAGCTTAATAGTAGCGGCAAGTAGATCCCGAGGCAATGAGCAGTTCTTC.

Here the CDR3 reads CASSLTQNTGELFF. As DNA, the CDR3 is TGTGCCAGCAGCCTGACACAGAACACCGGGGAGCTGTTTTTT. The chain combines TRBV11-2 with TRBJ2-2; the D is unclear. Germline values: CDR1 SGHAT, CDR2 FQNNGV. V was trimmed by 5 bases and J by 1 base, leaving 8 bases between them. CDR3 length: 14 amino acids. Based on the CDR3 plus reference TRBV11-2 and TRBJ2-2, the full variable domain is EAGVAQSPRYKIIEKRQSVAFWCNPISGHATLYWYQQILGQGPKLLIQFQNNGVVDDSQLPKDRFSAERLKGVDSTLKIQPAKLEDSAVYLCASSLTQNTGELFFGEGSRLTVL.

The rearrangement joins TRBV5-4 to TRBJ2-1, with 7 bases lining up with TRBD2. The germline CDR1 and CDR2 sequences are SGHNT and YYREEE (reference sequence). This CDR3 has 16 amino acids. The J segment lost 6 bases and the V segment lost 3 bases, leaving 12 bases of the junction unmatched. The CDR3 bases are TGTGCCAGCAGCTCTGGAACGGCGGGAGAGGGCAATGAGCAGTTCTTC. Translation: CASSSGTAGEGNEQFF.

The CDR3 nucleotides are TGTGCCAGCAGCTTGGGACAGGCGCTTGTTTCGGGCTACACCTTC. Amino acid sequence: CASSLGQALVSGYTF. The V call is TRBV5-4, the J call TRBJ1-2, with D perhaps matching TRBD1 (6 bases). With 0 bases removed from V and 8 bases from J, the gap between germline ends came to 17 bases. This CDR3 spans 15 amino acids. Per germline, CDR1 SGHNT and CDR2 YYREEE (reference sequence).

This clone was recorded a few times. In DNA, the CDR3 is TGTGCCAGCAGCTTCCGAACAACAGGTGGCTACACCTTC. Its protein product is CASSFRTTGGYTF. The V call is TRBV7-2, the J call TRBJ1-2, with D possibly being TRBD1 (5 bases). The V end lost 3 bases, the J end lost 7 bases, and 12 bases lay between the germline ends. This CDR3 region has 13 residues. CDR1 and CDR2 (germline): SGHTA, FQGNSA.

The gene calls are TRBV7-3 and TRBJ1-1; D perhaps matches TRBD1 (5 bases). The V and J ends lost 0 bases and 3 bases respectively, with 14 bases between them. Germline V gene data show CDR1 as SGHTA and CDR2 as FQGTGA. The CDR3 is 16 residues long. The CDR3 spells CASSLTAGLYDTEAFF. Here the CDR3 DNA reads TGTGCCAGCAGCTTAACGGCGGGGCTTTATGACACTGAAGCTTTCTTT.

The rearrangement links TRBV5-1 to TRBJ2-1; TRBD2 agrees at 7 bases. Germline lookup yields CDR1 SGHRS and CDR2 YFSETQ. The CDR3 runs to 14 residues. The V and J ends lost 4 bases and 4 bases, in that order; junction bases with no gene match: 5. CDR3 nucleotide sequence: TGCGCCAGCAGCGTGGGGACTAATTACAATGAGCAGTTCTTC. Amino acid sequence: CASSVGTNYNEQFF.